The 26 T cell receptor beta chains below all came from one sample that was sequenced in a study of OX40 agonist ivuxolimab in advanced cancers. Assay: immunoSEQ multiplex PCR; the TCRdb copy retains only in-frame clones and omits some. The table includes tens of thousands of clones, around 84% detected once. Sequenced here: CD4+ or CD8+ T cells sorted from blood, sampled in a trial of the OX40 agonist ivuxolimab. The receptors were gathered from an adult with an advanced solid tumor such as melanoma, head and neck, liver or kidney cancer.

The chain joins TRBV29-1 to TRBJ2-1; weak D call: TRBD2 (6 bases). Germline CDR1 SQVTM, CDR2 ANQGSEA. Trimming left V 6 bases short and J 0 bases short, with 15 bases between. The CDR3 has 15 amino acids. The CDR3 sequence: CSVDLADTSYNEQFF. For the CDR3, the DNA is TGCAGCGTAGATTTAGCGGATACCTCCTACAATGAGCAGTTCTTC.

This chain uses TRBV6-1 with TRBJ1-1; D uncertain. Trimming removed 3 bases at V and 0 bases at J, with 8 bases between. The germline gives CDR1 MNHNS, CDR2 SASEGT. The CDR3 has 14 residues. The CDR3 sequence is CASSEGSMNTEAFF. Here the CDR3 DNA reads TGTGCCAGCAGTGAGGGCAGTATGAACACTGAAGCTTTCTTT.

The genes are TRBV11-2 and TRBJ2-7; D tentatively fits TRBD1 or TRBD2 (6 bases each). V lost 3 bases and J lost 4, with 13 bases in between. Germline V gene sequence: CDR1 SGHAT, CDR2 FQNNGV. CDR3 length: 14 residues. The CDR3 spells CASSLMGGGYEQYF. The CDR3 nucleotides are TGTGCCAGCAGCTTGATGGGGGGCGGGTACGAGCAGTACTTC.

This rearrangement joins TRBV28 to TRBJ1-5; the D is unclear. Germline V gives CDR1 MDHEN, CDR2 SYDVKM. The CDR3 spans 12 residues. V lost 7 bases and J lost 3, with 7 bases in between. The CDR3 region has the DNA TGTGCCAGCACCCCGCCCAATCAGCCCCAGCATTTT. It is translated as CASTPPNQPQHF. Complete variable domain (other parts from reference TRBV28 and TRBJ1-5): DVKVTQSSRYLVKRTGEKVFLECVQDMDHENMFWYRQDPGLGLRLIYFSYDVKMKEKGDIPEGYSVSREKKERFSLILESASTNQTSMYLCASTPPNQPQHFGDGTRLSIL.

V is TRBV7-3 and J is TRBJ2-1; 9 bases are a match to TRBD2. The CDR3 contains 15 residues. The J segment lost 4 bases and the V segment lost 0 bases, leaving 1 base of the junction unmatched. CDR1 SGHTA and CDR2 FQGTGA come from the germline V gene. The CDR3 bases are TGTGCCAGCAGCTTAACGGCGGGAGGGTACAATGAGCAGTTCTTC. Translation gives CASSLTAGGYNEQFF.

The J gene is TRBJ1-1, the V gene TRBV11-3; 10 nucleotides align to TRBD1. CDR3 length equals 13 residues. The germline V gene has CDR1 SGHNT and CDR2 YENEEA. The junction had 2 bases not matched to a gene; V was cut back by 4 bases and J by 6 bases. In DNA form, the CDR3 reads TGTGCCAGCAGCTATGGGACAGGGGCTGAAGCTTTCTTT. Encoded protein: CASSYGTGAEAFF.

This clone was seen just once. The chain has TRBV7-9 and TRBJ2-1; the D gene is possibly TRBD2 (6 bases). Germline CDR1 SEHNR, CDR2 FQNEAQ (reference sequence). V was shortened by 2 bases and J by 0 bases, with 11 bases between the two germline ends. The CDR3 spans 16 residues. CDR3 nucleotide sequence: TGTGCCAGCAGCTTATGGGGAGGAAGCTCCTACAATGAGCAGTTCTTC. Protein product: CASSLWGGSSYNEQFF. Full variable domain (remainder filled in from reference TRBV7-9 and TRBJ2-1): DTGVSQNPRHKITKRGQNVTFRCDPISEHNRLYWYRQTLGQGPEFLTYFQNEAQLEKSRLLSDRFSAERPKGSFSTLEIQRTEQGDSAMYLCASSLWGGSSYNEQFFGPGTRLTVL.

The gene calls are TRBV6-1 and TRBJ2-7; D may be TRBD1 (5 bases). Germline CDR1 is MNHNS and CDR2 is SASEGT. Trimming took off 4 bases at V and 3 bases at J, with 13 bases between the two ends. The CDR3 totals 14 residues. CDR3 sequence reads: CASSVQGPHYEQYF. Written as DNA, the CDR3 is TGTGCCAGCAGTGTTCAGGGTCCTCACTACGAGCAGTACTTC.

The genes are TRBV10-3 and TRBJ2-1, with 7 bases matching TRBD2. From germline, CDR1 is ENHRY and CDR2 SYGVKD. This CDR3 is built from 15 residues. Germline trimming cut 6 bases from V and 5 bases from J; bases unmatched to any gene: 10. The chain's CDR3 is CAISLGQGGDNEQFF. CDR3 in DNA: TGTGCCATCAGCCTCGGGCAGGGAGGGGACAATGAGCAGTTCTTC.

The CDR3 region is CASSLVSASGPYNEQFF. CDR3 DNA sequence: TGCGCCAGCAGCTTGGTATCGGCTAGCGGGCCTTACAATGAGCAGTTCTTC. The chain has TRBV5-1 and TRBJ2-1; TRBD2 matches 8 bases. The germline V gene encodes CDR1 SGHRS and CDR2 YFSETQ. CDR3 length: 17 amino acids. The junction had 9 bases not matched to a gene; V was cut back by 0 bases and J by 4 bases.

The V and J genes are TRBV10-3 and TRBJ2-3, with 12 bases lining up with TRBD2. CDR3 length equals 18 residues. Trimming took 0 bases from V and 6 from J; bases not matched to a gene: 10. Germline V lookup: CDR1 ENHRY, CDR2 SYGVKD. The CDR3 reads CAISESTRLAGVRDTQYF. The CDR3 DNA sequence: TGTGCCATCAGTGAGTCGACTCGACTAGCGGGAGTTCGTGATACGCAGTATTTT.

The V call is TRBV11-3, the J call TRBJ1-1; weak D call: TRBD1 (5 bases). The CDR3 length is 13 residues. V lost 5 bases and J lost 1, with 8 bases in between. CDR1 SGHNT and CDR2 YENEEA come from the germline V gene. CDR3 nucleotide sequence: TGTGCCAGCAGCCAGACAGCGAACACTGAAGCTTTCTTT. Its protein is CASSQTANTEAFF.

This chain joins TRBV30 and TRBJ2-6, with D tentatively TRBD2 (6 bases). CDR3 length: 14 residues. The germline V gene encodes CDR1 GTSNPN and CDR2 SVGIG (reference sequence). The CDR3 nucleotides read TGTGTGACGGGAGACCGCTCTGGGGCCAACGTCCTGACTTTC. This gives the protein CVTGDRSGANVLTF.

The chain carries TRBV29-1 and TRBJ2-4, with a tentative D call TRBD1 (5 bases). Germline V lookup: CDR1 SQVTM, CDR2 ANQGSEA. The CDR3 totals 12 residues. V lost 5 bases to trimming and J lost 8 bases, with 13 bases between them. CDR3 amino acids: CSVMRLGDIQYF. The CDR3 region has the DNA TGCAGCGTTATGAGGTTAGGGGACATTCAGTACTTC.

This chain links TRBV28 with TRBJ1-1, with D possibly matching TRBD1 (5 bases). CDR1 is MDHEN, CDR2 SYDVKM, per germline. CDR3 size: 14 residues. Trimming removed 7 bases at V and 1 base at J, with 13 bases between. The CDR3 DNA is TGTGCCAGCATACCAGGGAGAGGGAACACTGAAGCTTTCTTT. Translating gives CASIPGRGNTEAFF.

This rearrangement joins TRBV7-9 to TRBJ2-6; D not certain. This CDR3 comprises 14 residues. Germline loops: CDR1 SEHNR, CDR2 FQNEAQ (reference sequence). The V and J ends lost 7 bases and 3 bases respectively, with 10 bases between them. DNA of the CDR3: TGTGCCAGCATCGGGCCCGGTGGGGCCAACGTCCTGACTTTC. This codes for CASIGPGGANVLTF.

V is TRBV6-5 and J is TRBJ2-7; maybe TRBD1 (6 bases). Trimming cost V 6 bases and J 8 bases, with 17 bases left between them. CDR3 size: 13 residues. Germline V gene lookup returns CDR1 MNHEY and CDR2 SVGAGI. The CDR3 is CASSRTEPTKQYF. The CDR3 DNA reads TGTGCCAGCAGCCGGACAGAACCTACGAAGCAGTACTTC.

The chain uses TRBV28 and TRBJ2-7; D not resolved. Germline V gives CDR1 MDHEN, CDR2 SYDVKM. V was pared by 1 base and J by 7 bases, with 8 bases between. The CDR3 consists of 12 residues. DNA of the CDR3: TGTGCCAGCAGTTTATATCCGAGGGAGCAGTACTTC. Translating it yields CASSLYPREQYF.

The chain links TRBV2 to TRBJ1-1; TRBD1 aligns across 8 bases. The CDR3 covers 13 residues. V gave up 6 bases and J gave up 2 bases; unmatched junction bases: 2. Germline V gene data show CDR1 as SNHLY and CDR2 as FYNNEI. The CDR3 loop reads CASSGQGNTEAFF. CDR3 sequence (DNA): TGTGCCAGCAGCGGACAGGGCAACACTGAAGCTTTCTTT. The variable domain in full, completed from reference TRBV2 and TRBJ1-1, reads EPEVTQTPSHQVTQMGQEVILRCVPISNHLYFYWYRQILGQKVEFLVSFYNNEISEKSEIFDDQFSVERPDGSNFTLKIRSTKLEDSAMYFCASSGQGNTEAFFGQGTRLTVV.

V and J are TRBV7-9 and TRBJ1-2, with TRBD1 matching 11 bases. J was trimmed by 8 bases and V by 0 bases; bases with no gene match: 2. Germline CDR1 reads SEHNR; CDR2 reads FQNEAQ (reference sequence). The CDR3 has 14 amino acids. The CDR3 spells CASSLARTGGGYTF. Written as DNA, the CDR3 is TGTGCCAGCAGCTTAGCGAGGACAGGGGGCGGCTACACCTTC.

V is TRBV2 and J is TRBJ1-4, with D possibly being TRBD1 (6 bases). The CDR3 covers 15 residues. Trimming took off 1 base at V and 8 bases at J, with 14 bases between the two ends. Germline assignment: CDR1 SNHLY and CDR2 FYNNEI. CDR3 amino acids: CASSEDLGAGEKLFF. The CDR3 region has the DNA TGTGCCAGCAGTGAAGATCTGGGGGCCGGGGAAAAACTGTTTTTT.

This clone was counted a single time. V usage is TRBV28 and J usage is TRBJ2-7; D not certain. The germline gives CDR1 MDHEN, CDR2 SYDVKM. Trimming left V 1 base short and J 4 bases short, with 5 bases between. The length of the CDR3 is 12 residues. The CDR3: CASSLSGYEQYF. For the CDR3, the DNA is TGTGCCAGCAGTTTATCTGGGTACGAGCAGTACTTC.

This chain joins TRBV29-1 and TRBJ1-3; perhaps TRBD1 as D (6 bases). The V gene lost 1 base and the J gene lost 2 bases, with 12 bases spanning the gap. The CDR3 loop spans 15 amino acids. Looked up from germline, CDR1 is SQVTM and CDR2 is ANQGSEA. For the CDR3, the DNA is TGCAGCGTTGAAGGTTTGGGGGCGCCTGGAAACACCATATATTTT. Protein product: CSVEGLGAPGNTIYF.

The chain combines TRBV9 with TRBJ1-1; 10 bases agree with TRBD1. V lost 3 bases, J lost 6 bases, and 11 bases stayed unmatched. Germline values: CDR1 SGDLS, CDR2 YYNGEE. This CDR3 region has 16 residues. For the CDR3, the DNA is TGTGCCAGCAGCGCCCGGGACAGGGGACTTGGCTCTGAAGCTTTCTTT. Translation: CASSARDRGLGSEAFF. Variable domain in full (rest from reference TRBV9 and TRBJ1-1): DSGVTQTPKHLITATGQRVTLRCSPRSGDLSVYWYQQSLDQGLQFLIQYYNGEERAKGNILERFSAQQFPDLHSELNLSSLELGDSALYFCASSARDRGLGSEAFFGQGTRLTVV.

This clone was counted once. This chain uses TRBV4-1 with TRBJ2-7; 8 bases agree with TRBD1. Germline CDR1 and CDR2: MGHRA and YSYEKL. The CDR3 covers 17 residues. V shed 3 bases and J 3 bases; nucleotides not matched to a gene: 13. The CDR3 bases are TGCGCCAGCAGCCACAAGCCTCCGGACAGGGACAACTACGAGCAGTACTTC. Protein: CASSHKPPDRDNYEQYF.

The rearrangement uses TRBV2 and TRBJ2-5; D might be TRBD1 (6 bases). The germline CDR1 and CDR2 sequences are SNHLY and FYNNEI. This CDR3 is 13 amino acids long. V lost 7 bases and J 1 base, leaving 10 bases between the germline ends. In DNA form, the CDR3 reads TGTGCCAGCAATTTACAGGGCCAAGAGACCCAGTACTTC. Encoded protein: CASNLQGQETQYF.